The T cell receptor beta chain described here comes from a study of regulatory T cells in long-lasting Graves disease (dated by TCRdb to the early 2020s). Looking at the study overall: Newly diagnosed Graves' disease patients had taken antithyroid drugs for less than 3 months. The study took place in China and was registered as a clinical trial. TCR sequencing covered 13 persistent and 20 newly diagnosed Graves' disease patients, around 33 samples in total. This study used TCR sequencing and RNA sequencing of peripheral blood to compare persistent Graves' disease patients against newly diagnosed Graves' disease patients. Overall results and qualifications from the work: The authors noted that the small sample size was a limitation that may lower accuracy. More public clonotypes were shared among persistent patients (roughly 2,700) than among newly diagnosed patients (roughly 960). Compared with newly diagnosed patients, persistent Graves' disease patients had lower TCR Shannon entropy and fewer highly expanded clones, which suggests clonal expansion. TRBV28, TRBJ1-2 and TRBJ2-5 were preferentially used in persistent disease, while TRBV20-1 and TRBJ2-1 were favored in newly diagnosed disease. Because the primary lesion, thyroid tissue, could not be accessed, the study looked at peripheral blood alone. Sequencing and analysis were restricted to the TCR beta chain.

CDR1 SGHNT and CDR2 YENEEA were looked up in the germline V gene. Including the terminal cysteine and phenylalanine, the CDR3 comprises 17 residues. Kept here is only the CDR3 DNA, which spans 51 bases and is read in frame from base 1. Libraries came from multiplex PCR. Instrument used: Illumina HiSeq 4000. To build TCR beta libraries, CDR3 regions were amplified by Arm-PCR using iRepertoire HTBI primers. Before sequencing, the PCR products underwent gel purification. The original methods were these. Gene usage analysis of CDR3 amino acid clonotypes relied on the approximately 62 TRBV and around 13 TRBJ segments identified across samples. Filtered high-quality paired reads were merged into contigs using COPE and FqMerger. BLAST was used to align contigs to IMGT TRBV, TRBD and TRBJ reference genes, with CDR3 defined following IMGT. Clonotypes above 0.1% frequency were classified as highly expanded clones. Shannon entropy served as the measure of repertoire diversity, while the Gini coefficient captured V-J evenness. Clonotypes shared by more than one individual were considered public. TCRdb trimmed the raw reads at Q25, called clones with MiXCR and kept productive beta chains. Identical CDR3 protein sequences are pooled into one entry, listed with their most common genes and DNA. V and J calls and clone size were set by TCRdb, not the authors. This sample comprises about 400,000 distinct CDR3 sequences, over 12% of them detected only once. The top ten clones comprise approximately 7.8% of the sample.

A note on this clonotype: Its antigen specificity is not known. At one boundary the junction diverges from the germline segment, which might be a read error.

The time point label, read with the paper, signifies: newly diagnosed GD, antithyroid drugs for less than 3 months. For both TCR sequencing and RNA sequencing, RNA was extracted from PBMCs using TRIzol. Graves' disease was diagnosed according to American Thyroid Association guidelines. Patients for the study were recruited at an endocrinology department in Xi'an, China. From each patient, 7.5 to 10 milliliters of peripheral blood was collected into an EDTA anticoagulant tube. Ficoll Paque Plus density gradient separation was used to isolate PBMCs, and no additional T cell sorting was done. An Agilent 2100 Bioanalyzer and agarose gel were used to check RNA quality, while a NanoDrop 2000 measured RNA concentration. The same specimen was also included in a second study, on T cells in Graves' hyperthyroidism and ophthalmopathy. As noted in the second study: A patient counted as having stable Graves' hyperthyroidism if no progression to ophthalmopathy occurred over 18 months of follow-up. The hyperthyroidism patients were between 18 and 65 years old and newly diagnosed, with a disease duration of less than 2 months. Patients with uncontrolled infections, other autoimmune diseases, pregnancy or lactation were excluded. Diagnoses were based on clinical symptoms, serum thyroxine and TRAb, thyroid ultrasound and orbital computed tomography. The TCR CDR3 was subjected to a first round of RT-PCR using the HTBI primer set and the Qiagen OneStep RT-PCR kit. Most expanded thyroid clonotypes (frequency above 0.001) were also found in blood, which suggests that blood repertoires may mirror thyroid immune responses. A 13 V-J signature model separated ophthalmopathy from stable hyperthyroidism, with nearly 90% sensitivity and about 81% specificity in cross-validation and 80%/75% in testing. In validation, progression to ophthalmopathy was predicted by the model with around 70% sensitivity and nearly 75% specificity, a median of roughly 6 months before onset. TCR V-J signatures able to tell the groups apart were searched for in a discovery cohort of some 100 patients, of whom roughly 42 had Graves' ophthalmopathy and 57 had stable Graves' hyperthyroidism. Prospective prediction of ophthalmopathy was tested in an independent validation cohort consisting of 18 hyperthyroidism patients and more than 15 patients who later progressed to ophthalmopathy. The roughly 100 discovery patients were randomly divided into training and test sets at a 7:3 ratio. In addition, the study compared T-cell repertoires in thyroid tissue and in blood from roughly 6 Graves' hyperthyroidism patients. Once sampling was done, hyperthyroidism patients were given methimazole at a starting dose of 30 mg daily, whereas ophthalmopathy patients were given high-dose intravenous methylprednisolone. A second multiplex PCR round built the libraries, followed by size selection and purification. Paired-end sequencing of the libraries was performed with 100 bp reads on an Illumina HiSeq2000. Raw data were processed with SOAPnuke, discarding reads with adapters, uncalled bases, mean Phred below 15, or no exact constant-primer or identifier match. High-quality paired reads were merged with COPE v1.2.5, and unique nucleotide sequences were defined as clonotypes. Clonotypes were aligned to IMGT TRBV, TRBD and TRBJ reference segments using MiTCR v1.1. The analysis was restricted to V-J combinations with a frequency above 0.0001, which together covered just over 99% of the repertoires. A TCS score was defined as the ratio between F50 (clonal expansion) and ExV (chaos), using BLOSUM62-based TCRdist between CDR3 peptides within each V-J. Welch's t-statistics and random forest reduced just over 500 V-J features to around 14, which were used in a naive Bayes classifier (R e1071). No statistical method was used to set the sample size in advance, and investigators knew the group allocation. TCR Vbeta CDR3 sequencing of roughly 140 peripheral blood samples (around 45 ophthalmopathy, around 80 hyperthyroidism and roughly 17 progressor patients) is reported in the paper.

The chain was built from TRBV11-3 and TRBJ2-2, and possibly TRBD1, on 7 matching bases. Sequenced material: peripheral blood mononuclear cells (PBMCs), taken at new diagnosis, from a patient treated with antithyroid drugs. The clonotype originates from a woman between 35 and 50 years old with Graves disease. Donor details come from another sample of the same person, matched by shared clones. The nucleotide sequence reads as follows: TGTGCCAGCAGCGAGGACTACCTAGGAACAGGGGCCGGGGAGCTGGTTTTT. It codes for CASSEDYLGTGAGELVF.